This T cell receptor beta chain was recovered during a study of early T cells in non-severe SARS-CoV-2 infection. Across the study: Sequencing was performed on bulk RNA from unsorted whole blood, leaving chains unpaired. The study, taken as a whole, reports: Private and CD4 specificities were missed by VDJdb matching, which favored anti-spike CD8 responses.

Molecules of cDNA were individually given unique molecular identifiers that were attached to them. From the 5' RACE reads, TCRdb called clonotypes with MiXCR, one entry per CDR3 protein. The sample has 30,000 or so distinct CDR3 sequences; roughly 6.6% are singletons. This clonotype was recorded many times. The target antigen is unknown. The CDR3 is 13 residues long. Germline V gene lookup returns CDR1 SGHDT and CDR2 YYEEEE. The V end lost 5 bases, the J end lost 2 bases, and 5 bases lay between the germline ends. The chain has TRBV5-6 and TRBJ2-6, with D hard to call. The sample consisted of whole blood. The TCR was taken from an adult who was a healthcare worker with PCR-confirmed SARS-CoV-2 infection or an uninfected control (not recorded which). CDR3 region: CASRTPGANVLTF. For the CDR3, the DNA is TGTGCCAGCAGAACCCCTGGGGCCAACGTCCTGACTTTC.